The rows below give T cell receptor beta chains drawn from one sample of a study of blood T cell repertoires in COVID-19. Repertoires were generated with immunoSEQ multiplex PCR, while TCRdb's copy carries only in-frame clones and drops some. The data hold tens of thousands of clones, with around four fifths observed a single time. Sequencing was performed on peripheral blood. The receptors were sampled from a man aged 35-49 years with acute or convalescent COVID-19. The CDR3 runs from the conserved cysteine through the conserved F or W. A D gene is named only where the DNA matches it firmly. Only part of the rows carry a size: once, few, many, or a class if the clone is expanded.

TRBV11-2	TRBJ1-3	NA	TRBD1	CASSHSTGQRNTIYF	TGTGCCAGCAGCCACTCGACAGGGCAGAGAAACACCATATATTTT
TRBV20-1	TRBJ1-1	few	NA	CSASKWRGLRAEAFF	TGCAGTGCTAGTAAGTGGCGGGGGCTAAGGGCGGAAGCTTTCTTT
TRBV19	TRBJ2-3	NA	TRBD2	CASSIDPPPEKRGGSDTQYF	TGTGCCAGTAGTATAGATCCCCCGCCTGAGAAGCGGGGGGGCTCAGATACGCAGTATTTT
TRBV9	TRBJ1-2	once	NA	CASSVVDAPRPEGYTF	TGTGCCAGCAGCGTAGTAGACGCGCCCCGGCCGGAGGGCTACACCTTC
TRBV11-2	TRBJ2-3	NA	NA	CASSLDSADTQYF	TGTGCCAGCAGCTTAGATTCCGCAGATACGCAGTATTTT
TRBV5-1	TRBJ1-4	once	NA	CASSLGVSGEEKLFF	TGCGCCAGCAGCTTGGGAGTTTCAGGGGAGGAAAAACTGTTTTTT
TRBV12-3/TRBV12-4	TRBJ1-1	NA	NA	CASSFKGVTEAFF	TGTGCCAGCAGTTTCAAGGGAGTCACTGAAGCTTTCTTT
TRBV7-2	TRBJ2-2	NA	TRBD2	CASSFSGTNTGELFF	TGTGCCAGCAGCTTCAGCGGGACGAACACCGGGGAGCTGTTTTTT
TRBV10-3	TRBJ1-5	NA	NA	CAISEQDNQPQHF	TGTGCCATCAGTGAACAGGACAATCAGCCCCAGCATTTT
TRBV19	TRBJ2-3	NA	NA	CASSSTGGRDTQYF	TGTGCCAGTAGTAGCACTGGGGGGAGAGATACGCAGTATTTT
TRBV5-1	TRBJ1-5	once	TRBD1	CASSLSPTGEQPQHF	TGCGCCAGCAGTCTTAGCCCCACAGGGGAGCAGCCCCAGCATTTT
TRBV24-1	TRBJ2-1	NA	NA	CATASAGINEQFF	TGTGCCACCGCCTCCGCGGGGATAAATGAGCAGTTCTTC
TRBV13	TRBJ2-2	NA	TRBD1	CASSLSVQQGAFGELFF	TGTGCCAGCAGCTTAAGCGTACAACAGGGGGCTTTCGGGGAGCTGTTTTTT
TRBV19	TRBJ2-1	NA	TRBD2	CASTRTSGGGEQFF	TGTGCCAGTACCCGAACTAGCGGGGGCGGTGAGCAGTTCTTC
TRBV5-5	TRBJ2-1	NA	NA	CASSLRQGTMAYNEQFF	TGTGCCAGCAGCTTACGACAGGGGACTATGGCCTACAATGAGCAGTTCTTC
TRBV18	TRBJ2-2	NA	TRBD1	CASSPQGVSTGELFF	TGTGCCAGCTCTCCACAGGGGGTCAGCACCGGGGAGCTGTTTTTT
TRBV5-1	TRBJ2-5	NA	NA	CASSLDVAGHFEKTQYF	TGCGCCAGCAGCTTGGATGTGGCGGGGCACTTTGAGAAGACCCAGTACTTC
TRBV28	TRBJ1-2	NA	NA	CASSLVLTTDLGYTF	TGTGCCAGCAGTTTAGTTCTTACGACTGATTTAGGCTACACCTTC
TRBV30	TRBJ2-5	NA	NA	CAWSLMRETQYF	TGTGCCTGGAGTCTAATGAGGGAGACCCAGTACTTC
TRBV19	TRBJ1-2	once	TRBD1	CASSNRGLFSFAIYGYTF	TGTGCCAGTTCTAACAGGGGCCTGTTCTCTTTCGCGATCTATGGCTACACCTTC